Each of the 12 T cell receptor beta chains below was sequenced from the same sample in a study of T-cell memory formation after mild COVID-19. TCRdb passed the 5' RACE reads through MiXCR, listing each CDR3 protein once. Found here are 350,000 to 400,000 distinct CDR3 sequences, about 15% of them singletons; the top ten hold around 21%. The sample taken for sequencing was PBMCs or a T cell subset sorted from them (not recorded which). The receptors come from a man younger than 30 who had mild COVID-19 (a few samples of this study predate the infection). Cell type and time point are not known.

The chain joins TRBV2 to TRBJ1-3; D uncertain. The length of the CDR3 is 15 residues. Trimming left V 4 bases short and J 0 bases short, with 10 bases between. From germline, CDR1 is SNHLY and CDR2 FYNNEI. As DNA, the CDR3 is TGTGCCAGCAGTGTCAACATTAACTCTGGAAACACCATATATTTT. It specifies CASSVNINSGNTIYF.

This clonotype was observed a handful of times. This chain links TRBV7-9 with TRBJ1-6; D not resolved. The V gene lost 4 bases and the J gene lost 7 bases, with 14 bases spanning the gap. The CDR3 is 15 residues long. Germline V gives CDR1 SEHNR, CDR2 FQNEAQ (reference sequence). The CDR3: CASSSAEGWNSPLHF. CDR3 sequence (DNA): TGTGCCAGCAGCTCTGCGGAGGGTTGGAATTCACCCCTCCACTTT.

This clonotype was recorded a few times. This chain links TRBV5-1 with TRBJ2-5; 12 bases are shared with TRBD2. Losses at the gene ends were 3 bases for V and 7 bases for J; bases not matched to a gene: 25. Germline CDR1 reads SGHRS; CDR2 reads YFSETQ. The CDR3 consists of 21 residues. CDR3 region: CASSSPPPALAGGHTVGTQYF. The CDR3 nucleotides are TGCGCCAGCAGCTCGCCCCCCCCGGCGCTAGCGGGGGGGCACACCGTGGGGACCCAGTACTTC.

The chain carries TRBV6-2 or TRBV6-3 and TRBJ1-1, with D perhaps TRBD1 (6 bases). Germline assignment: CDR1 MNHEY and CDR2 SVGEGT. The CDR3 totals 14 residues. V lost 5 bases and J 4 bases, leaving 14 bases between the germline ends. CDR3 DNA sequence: TGTGCCAGCAGTACAGGGTCAGGGGCCACTGAAGCTTTCTTT. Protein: CASSTGSGATEAFF.

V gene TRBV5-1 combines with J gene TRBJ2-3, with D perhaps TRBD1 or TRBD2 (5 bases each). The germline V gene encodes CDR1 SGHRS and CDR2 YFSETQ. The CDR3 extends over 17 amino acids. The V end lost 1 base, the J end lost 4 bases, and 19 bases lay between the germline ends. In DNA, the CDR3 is TGCGCCAGCAGCTTGCAATCGGCCGGGACCAGGTCAGATACGCAGTATTTT. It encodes CASSLQSAGTRSDTQYF.

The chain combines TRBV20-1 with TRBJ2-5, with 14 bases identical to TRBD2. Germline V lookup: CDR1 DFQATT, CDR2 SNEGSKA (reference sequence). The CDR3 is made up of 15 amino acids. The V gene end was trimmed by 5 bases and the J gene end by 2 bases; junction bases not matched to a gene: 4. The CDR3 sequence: CSARGLAGGQETQYF. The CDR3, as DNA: TGCAGTGCTCGAGGACTAGCGGGGGGTCAAGAGACCCAGTACTTC.

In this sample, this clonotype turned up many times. CDR3 DNA sequence: TGTGCCAGCAGCCAAGACCCCCCTGGGGTAGCCATAGTGGAGACCCAGTACTTC. Residues: CASSQDPPGVAIVETQYF. The chain carries TRBV14 and TRBJ2-5; D unclear. The germline CDR1 and CDR2 sequences are SGHDN and FVKESK. The V gene lost 0 bases and the J gene lost 5 bases, with 22 bases spanning the gap. This CDR3 has 18 residues. The full variable domain, its missing parts supplied by reference TRBV14 and TRBJ2-5, is EAGVTQFPSHSVIEKGQTVTLRCDPISGHDNLYWYRRVMGKEIKFLLHFVKESKQDESGMPNNRFLAERTGGTYSTLKVQPAELEDSGVYFCASSQDPPGVAIVETQYFGPGTRLLVL.

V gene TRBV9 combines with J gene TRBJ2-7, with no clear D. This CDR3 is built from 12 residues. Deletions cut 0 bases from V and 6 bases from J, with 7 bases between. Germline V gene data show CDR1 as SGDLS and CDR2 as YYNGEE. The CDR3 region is CASSVALGEQYF. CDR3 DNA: TGTGCCAGCAGCGTAGCTTTGGGCGAGCAGTACTTC.

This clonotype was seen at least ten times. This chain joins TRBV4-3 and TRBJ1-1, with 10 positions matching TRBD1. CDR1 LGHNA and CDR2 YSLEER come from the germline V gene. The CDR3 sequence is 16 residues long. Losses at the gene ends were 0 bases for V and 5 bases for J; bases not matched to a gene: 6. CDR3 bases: TGCGCCAGCAGCCAAGATCTAAGGACAGGGGGTACTGAAGCTTTCTTT. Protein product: CASSQDLRTGGTEAFF.

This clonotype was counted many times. The CDR3 spells CASSTWTHPTDTQYF. In DNA, the CDR3 is TGTGCCAGCAGCACCTGGACTCATCCCACAGATACGCAGTATTTT. The chain employs TRBV12-3 or TRBV12-4 and TRBJ2-3; TRBD2 might be the D (5 bases). V was shortened by 6 bases and J by 2 bases, with 15 bases between the two germline ends. This CDR3 comprises 15 residues.

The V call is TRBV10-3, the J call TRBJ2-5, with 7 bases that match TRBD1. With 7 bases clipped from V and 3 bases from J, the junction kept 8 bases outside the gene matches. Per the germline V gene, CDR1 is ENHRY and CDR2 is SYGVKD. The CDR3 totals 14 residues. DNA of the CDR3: TGTGCCATCAAGTCCCGAACAGGGGAAGAGACCCAGTACTTC. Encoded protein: CAIKSRTGEETQYF.

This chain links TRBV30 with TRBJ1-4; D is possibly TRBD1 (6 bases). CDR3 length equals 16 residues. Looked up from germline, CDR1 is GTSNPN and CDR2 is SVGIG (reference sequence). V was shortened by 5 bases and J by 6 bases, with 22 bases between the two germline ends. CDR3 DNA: TGTGCCTGGTACACAGGGAAAGGCCTCGGGGATGAAAAACTGTTTTTT. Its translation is CAWYTGKGLGDEKLFF.